The 7 T cell receptor beta chains given below trace back to one sample, sequenced in a study of blood T cells in healthy people across ages. Sample-barcoded 5' priming and a J-beta primer mix drove a second PCR of roughly 7 to 11 cycles. TCRdb re-derived calls from the 5' RACE reads in MiXCR, one entry per CDR3 protein. The profile shows 1.8 million or so distinct CDR3 sequences, approximately 40% of them singletons. Sequences were obtained from blood. All receptors come from a human donor in good health.

This clonotype appeared a few times. J is TRBJ2-1 and V is TRBV29-1; D perhaps matches TRBD2 (6 bases). The ends were cut back, 7 bases at V and 3 bases at J, with 10 bases in the middle. CDR3 size: 12 residues. Germline V gene data show CDR1 as SQVTM and CDR2 as ANQGSEA. The CDR3 bases are TGCAGCGGTAAGACTAGCTACAATGAGCAGTTCTTC. Translation: CSGKTSYNEQFF.

This chain links TRBV5-5 with TRBJ1-2; D uncertain. CDR1 is SGHKS and CDR2 is YYEKEE in the germline V gene (reference sequence). The CDR3 loop spans 14 amino acids. V was pared by 0 bases and J by 8 bases, with 14 bases between. CDR3 protein: CASSLEPPNGGYTF. As DNA, the CDR3 is TGTGCCAGCAGCTTGGAGCCGCCAAATGGGGGCTACACCTTC.

The V and J genes are TRBV27 and TRBJ2-2; D is unresolved. This CDR3 comprises 18 residues. Between the trimmed V and J ends, which lost 7 bases and 3 bases, there was a span of 24 bases. Germline CDR1 is MNHEY and CDR2 is SMNVEV (reference sequence). CDR3 bases: TGTGCCAGCAATCAAGTTTATAGGGCGGAAATAGACACCGGGGAGCTGTTTTTT. Residues: CASNQVYRAEIDTGELFF.

The CDR3 is CASSYTAAYNSPLHF. Here the CDR3 DNA reads TGTGCCAGCAGTTACACGGCAGCCTATAATTCACCCCTCCACTTT. This chain joins TRBV6-6 and TRBJ1-6; D gene ambiguous. Per the germline V gene, CDR1 is MNHNY and CDR2 is SVGAGI (reference sequence). Trimming stripped 2 bases from V and 2 bases from J, with 7 bases between. There are 15 residues in the CDR3.

The rearrangement joins TRBV14 to TRBJ2-7, with 9 bases aligning to TRBD2. The CDR3 contains 16 residues. With 1 base clipped from V and 2 bases from J, the junction kept 6 bases outside the gene matches. Germline assignment: CDR1 SGHDN and CDR2 FVKESK. The DNA for the CDR3 is TGTGCCAGCAGCCAAGTCCGGACTAGCGTAACCTACGAGCAGTACTTC. Translating it yields CASSQVRTSVTYEQYF.

This rearrangement joins TRBV10-3 to TRBJ2-3; D ambiguous. CDR3 length equals 12 residues. Germline CDR1 ENHRY, CDR2 SYGVKD. Trimming stripped 0 bases from V and 5 bases from J, with 3 bases between. This chain's CDR3 is CAISESKDTQYF. CDR3 in DNA: TGTGCCATCAGTGAGTCGAAAGATACGCAGTATTTT.

The chain has TRBV6-2 or TRBV6-3 and TRBJ2-7; D could derive from TRBD1 or TRBD2 (5 bases each). The germline V gene has CDR1 MNHEY and CDR2 SVGEGT. This CDR3 region has 18 residues. The V gene lost 5 bases and the J gene lost 0 bases, with 23 bases spanning the gap. In nucleotides, the CDR3 is TGTGCCAGCAGTACCCGGGACGGAAGAGCACAAAGCTCCTACGAGCAGTACTTC. Translating it yields CASSTRDGRAQSSYEQYF.